Presented here are 20 T cell receptor beta chains from one specimen sequenced in a study of early T cells in non-severe SARS-CoV-2 infection. TCRdb independently ran MiXCR on the 5' RACE reads; one entry per CDR3 protein. The data contain roughly 100,000 distinct CDR3 sequences, roughly 12% of them singletons. The sample in question was whole blood, obtained at baseline. The receptors stem from an adult who was a healthcare worker with PCR-confirmed SARS-CoV-2 infection or an uninfected control (not recorded which).

The chain combines TRBV5-1 with TRBJ1-1, with D hard to call. CDR3 length: 12 amino acids. With 5 bases removed from V and 1 base from J, the gap between germline ends came to 6 bases. Germline CDR1 is SGHRS and CDR2 is YFSETQ. The CDR3 region has the DNA TGCGCCAGCAGATTAAAGAACACTGAAGCTTTCTTT. Translating it yields CASRLKNTEAFF.

This clonotype was seen a handful of times. The chain uses TRBV18 and TRBJ1-1, with 8 bases identical to TRBD1. Trimming took 5 bases from V and 4 from J; bases not matched to a gene: 9. The CDR3 contains 15 residues. The germline V gene encodes CDR1 KGHSH and CDR2 LQKENI. The CDR3 region has the DNA TGTGCCAGCTCATCGACTTTAACAGGGGGCACTGAAGCTTTCTTT. Translation gives CASSSTLTGGTEAFF.

This chain connects TRBV6-4 to TRBJ1-1; tentative D call: TRBD1 (6 bases). The CDR3 runs 13 residues. The V end was cut by 6 bases, the J end by 1 base, with 9 bases between. The V gene's germline CDR1 is MRHNA and CDR2 SNTAGT. CDR3 sequence reads: CASREGENTEAFF. The DNA of the CDR3 is TGTGCCAGCAGGGAGGGGGAGAACACTGAAGCTTTCTTT.

This clonotype has a handful of counts. The chain combines TRBV6-4 with TRBJ1-5; weak D call: TRBD1 (6 bases). Trimming removed 3 bases at V and 1 base at J, with 10 bases between. In germline, CDR1 is MRHNA, CDR2 SNTAGT. CDR3 length: 15 amino acids. This chain's CDR3 is CASSEEGESNQPQHF. DNA for the CDR3: TGTGCCAGCAGTGAGGAGGGGGAAAGCAATCAGCCCCAGCATTTT.

This clonotype occurred a few times. The chain has TRBV5-1 and TRBJ2-1; D remains ambiguous. V was clipped by 0 bases and J by 6 bases, with 7 bases between them. The CDR3 totals 13 residues. Germline values: CDR1 SGHRS, CDR2 YFSETQ. CDR3 residues: CASSLDFFNEQFF. The CDR3 DNA sequence: TGCGCCAGCAGCTTGGACTTTTTCAATGAGCAGTTCTTC.

The chain uses TRBV20-1 and TRBJ2-5; possibly TRBD1 or TRBD2 for D (5 bases each). V lost 6 bases to trimming and J lost 5 bases, with 16 bases between them. From germline, CDR1 is DFQATT and CDR2 SNEGSKA (reference sequence). There are 13 residues in the CDR3. CDR3 sequence: CSAGFRGRETQYF. The CDR3 DNA reads as TGCAGTGCGGGTTTCCGGGGCCGGGAGACCCAGTACTTC.

The gene calls are TRBV28 and TRBJ1-4; D gene uncertain. Germline V gives CDR1 MDHEN, CDR2 SYDVKM. The CDR3 length is 15 residues. V lost 4 bases to trimming and J lost 8 bases, with 17 bases between them. The CDR3 here is CASSSSRELREKLFF. The CDR3 bases are TGTGCCAGCAGTTCCAGTAGGGAGCTAAGGGAAAAACTGTTTTTT.

The rearrangement links TRBV9 to TRBJ2-7, with 7 bases fitting TRBD1. The CDR3 sequence is 15 residues long. Per germline, CDR1 SGDLS and CDR2 YYNGEE. Trimming at V came to 0 bases and at J to 2 bases, leaving 5 bases not matched to a gene. DNA for the CDR3: TGTGCCAGCAGCGTAGATGCCGGGACAGCCTACGAGCAGTACTTC. Protein: CASSVDAGTAYEQYF.

This clonotype was counted only a few times. CDR3 protein: CSEVGLAGISLSTDTQYF. In nucleotides, the CDR3 is TGCAGCGAGGTCGGACTAGCGGGGATTTCACTTAGCACAGATACGCAGTATTTT. This chain uses TRBV29-1 with TRBJ2-3, with 12 bases that match TRBD2. V was pared by 7 bases and J by 0 bases, with 14 bases of the junction left unmatched. The V gene's germline CDR1 is SQVTM and CDR2 ANQGSEA. The CDR3 length is 18 residues.

This clonotype appeared many times. The chain recombines TRBV7-2 with TRBJ2-7; D tentatively fits TRBD1 or TRBD2 (5 bases each). The CDR3 is made up of 14 amino acids. V lost 5 bases to trimming and J lost 3 bases, with 14 bases between them. From germline, CDR1 is SGHTA and CDR2 FQGNSA. CDR3 protein: CASSHRSGIYEQYF. The CDR3 bases are TGTGCCAGCAGCCACAGGAGCGGAATCTACGAGCAGTACTTC.

The CDR3 nucleotides read TGTGCCAGCAGCCAAGGAATGCGGACACTTTCCTACGAGCAGTACTTC. It specifies CASSQGMRTLSYEQYF. This chain connects TRBV3-1 to TRBJ2-7; tentatively, D is TRBD1 (5 bases). V shed 1 base and J shed 1 base, with 14 bases lying between them. Germline CDR1 LGHDT, CDR2 YNNKEL (reference sequence). This CDR3 contains 16 residues.

This clonotype has more than one count but fewer than ten. The V gene is TRBV6-1, the J gene TRBJ1-5; D unclear. Germline values: CDR1 MNHNS, CDR2 SASEGT. This CDR3 region has 14 residues. Trimming left V 2 bases short and J 7 bases short, with 12 bases between. CDR3 nucleotides: TGTGCCAGCAGTGAAATGAACAAATGGCAGCCCCAGCATTTT. As protein: CASSEMNKWQPQHF.

The rearrangement joins TRBV12-3 or TRBV12-4 to TRBJ2-1; D not certain. This CDR3 is built from 12 residues. V was cut by 7 bases and J by 8 bases, with 12 bases left in between. CDR3 sequence (DNA): TGTGCCAGCACCCTTAGTAACGATGAGCAGTTCTTC. Protein: CASTLSNDEQFF.

Points on this clonotype: One junction end does not reproduce the germline sequence, and a read error may be involved. The rearrangement uses TRBV7-2 and TRBJ2-7; D is perhaps TRBD1 or TRBD2 (6 bases each). Looked up from germline, CDR1 is SGHTA and CDR2 is FQGNSA. This CDR3 comprises 16 residues. CDR3 nucleotide sequence: TGTGCCAACAGCCCCGAGGGGGGATCAGCCCACTACGAGCAGTACTTC. It codes for CANSPEGGSAHYEQYF.

This clonotype was recorded at least ten times. The chain recombines TRBV12-3 or TRBV12-4 with TRBJ1-5; D might be TRBD1 (5 bases). The CDR3 totals 13 residues. V was pared by 7 bases and J by 2 bases, with 9 bases between. The CDR3 sequence: CASNGGGNQPQHF. Written as DNA, the CDR3 is TGTGCCAGCAATGGAGGGGGCAATCAGCCCCAGCATTTT.

This clonotype was seen many times. The chain couples TRBV11-2 to TRBJ1-2; perhaps TRBD1 as D (5 bases). The V end lost 4 bases, the J end lost 6 bases, and 12 bases lay between the germline ends. CDR3 size: 13 residues. Germline values: CDR1 SGHAT, CDR2 FQNNGV. CDR3 in amino acids: CASSSGRVNGYTF. CDR3 in DNA: TGTGCCAGCAGCTCAGGGAGGGTGAATGGCTACACCTTC.

The chain joins TRBV20-1 to TRBJ1-6; D possibly corresponds to TRBD1 (6 bases). Germline CDR1 is DFQATT and CDR2 is SNEGSKA (reference sequence). The V and J ends lost 1 base and 7 bases respectively, with 14 bases between them. CDR3 length: 15 residues. The CDR3 region is CSARAPRGGNSPLHF. The CDR3 nucleotides are TGCAGTGCTAGAGCCCCTCGAGGGGGGAATTCACCCCTCCACTTT.

The chain is built from TRBV5-1 and TRBJ2-1; D might be TRBD1 (6 bases). The V gene's germline CDR1 is SGHRS and CDR2 YFSETQ. Deletions cut 2 bases from V and 7 bases from J, with 10 bases between. The CDR3 totals 13 residues. The CDR3 sequence: CASSFTRGNEQFF. The CDR3 DNA reads TGCGCCAGCAGCTTCACGAGGGGGAATGAGCAGTTCTTC.

Only a few counts were recorded for this clonotype. CDR3 bases: TGTGCCAGCAGCCAAGCCCGGGACAGGGGGCCTGGCTACACCTTC. The encoded protein is CASSQARDRGPGYTF. V and J are TRBV4-2 and TRBJ1-2; 12 nucleotides match TRBD1. The CDR3 spans 15 residues. Per the germline V gene, CDR1 is LGHNA and CDR2 is YNFKEQ. With V trimmed by 1 base and J by 7 bases, 4 bases remained unmatched.

The chain recombines TRBV11-2 with TRBJ1-1; D is possibly TRBD1 (6 bases). The CDR3 length is 16 residues. The germline V gene has CDR1 SGHAT and CDR2 FQNNGV. V dropped 3 bases and J dropped 0 bases, with 14 bases sitting between them. CDR3 nucleotides: TGTGCCAGCAGCTTTCCCAATACAGGGTTGAACACTGAAGCTTTCTTT. This translates into CASSFPNTGLNTEAFF.